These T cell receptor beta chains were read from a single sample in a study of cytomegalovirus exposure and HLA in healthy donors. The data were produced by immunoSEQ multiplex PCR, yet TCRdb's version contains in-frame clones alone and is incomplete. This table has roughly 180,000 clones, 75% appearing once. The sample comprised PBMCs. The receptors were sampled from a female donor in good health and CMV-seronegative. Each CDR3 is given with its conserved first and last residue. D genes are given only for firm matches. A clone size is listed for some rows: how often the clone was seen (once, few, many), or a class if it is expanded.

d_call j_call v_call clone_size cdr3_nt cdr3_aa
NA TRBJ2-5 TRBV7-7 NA TGTGCTAGCAGCCAGGGGACGTTGGCAGAGACCCAGTACTTC CASSQGTLAETQYF
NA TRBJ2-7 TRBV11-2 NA TGTGCCAGCAGCCTCTACGAGCAGTACTTC CASSLYEQYF
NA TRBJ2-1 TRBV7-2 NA TGTGCCAGCAGCCAGCGGGCCACTCCAGATAATGAGCAGTTCTTC CASSQRATPDNEQFF
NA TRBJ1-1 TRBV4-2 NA TGTGCCAGCAGCCCCTCGGGTTACTCCACTGAAGCTTTCTTT CASSPSGYSTEAFF
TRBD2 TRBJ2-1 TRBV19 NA TGTGCCAGTAGTATTCGGACTAGCGGGGGCCCCTACAATGAGCAGTTCTTC CASSIRTSGGPYNEQFF
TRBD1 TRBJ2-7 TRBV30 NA TGTGCCTGGGCGACAGGGGCTAGGGACGAGCAGTACTTC CAWATGARDEQYF
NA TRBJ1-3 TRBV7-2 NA TGTGCCAGCAGCTCTCGGGTCTCGACCCACTCTGGAAACACCATATATTTT CASSSRVSTHSGNTIYF
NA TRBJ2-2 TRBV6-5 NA TGTGCCAGCAGCCTCGACGGGGGCGGGGAGCTGTTTTTT CASSLDGGGELFF
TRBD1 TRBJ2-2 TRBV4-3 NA TGCGCCAGCAGCCAAGGACAGGGTCAAAACACCGGGGAGCTGTTTTTT CASSQGQGQNTGELFF
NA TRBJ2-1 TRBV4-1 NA TGCGCCAGCAGCCCTTCAGGGTCCCAAAACTACAATGAGCAGTTCTTC CASSPSGSQNYNEQFF
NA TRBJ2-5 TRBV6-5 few TGTGCCAGCCGCACAAAGAGGGCTGGAGTCGAGACCCAGTACTTC CASRTKRAGVETQYF
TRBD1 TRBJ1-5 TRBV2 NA TGTGCCAGCAGTCCGGGACACAGGGGACCTAGCAATCAGCCCCAGCATTTT CASSPGHRGPSNQPQHF
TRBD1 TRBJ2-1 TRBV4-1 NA TGCGCCAGCAGCCAAGGACAGGGGGCGATGAATGAGCAGTTCTTC CASSQGQGAMNEQFF
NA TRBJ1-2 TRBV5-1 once TGCGCCAGCAGCCGCTGGTTCCGGGAAAACTATGGCTACACCTTC CASSRWFRENYGYTF
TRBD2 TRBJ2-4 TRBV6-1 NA TGTGCCAGCAGTGCCCTCCATCCGGGACTAATAGCCAAAAACATTCAGTACTTC CASSALHPGLIAKNIQYF
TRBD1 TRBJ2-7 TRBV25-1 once TGTGCCAGCGGGGACAGCTACGAGCAGTACTTC CASGDSYEQYF
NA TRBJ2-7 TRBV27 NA TGTGCCAGCAGTCGCGAGACAGACTACGAGCAGTACTTC CASSRETDYEQYF
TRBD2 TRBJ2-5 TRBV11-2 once TGTGCCAGCAGCTCGCGGGGGGGGAACCAAGAGACCCAGTACTTC CASSSRGGNQETQYF
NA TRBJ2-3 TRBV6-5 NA TGTGCCAGCAGTTATGGGCAGACCACAGATACGCAGTATTTT CASSYGQTTDTQYF
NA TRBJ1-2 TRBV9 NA TGTGCCAGTGAGGGTGGGCTGAACTATGGCTACACCTTC CASEGGLNYGYTF
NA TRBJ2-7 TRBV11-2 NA TGTGCCAGCAGCTCCCTAGGCTACGAGCAGTACTTC CASSSLGYEQYF
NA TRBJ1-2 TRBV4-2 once TGTGCCAGCAGCCAAGTGGGAGGGGCCTCGGACTATGGCTACACCTTC CASSQVGGASDYGYTF
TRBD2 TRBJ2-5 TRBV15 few TGTGCCACCAGCAGTGTTGGACGCGGGGGGGCCGGGGAGACCCAGTACTTC CATSSVGRGGAGETQYF
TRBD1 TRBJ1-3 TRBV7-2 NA TGTGCCAGCAGCCCAAGACAGGGCCTAAACTCTGGAAACACCATATATTTT CASSPRQGLNSGNTIYF
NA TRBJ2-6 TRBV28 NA TGTGCCAGCAGTTCCTCAGGGGCTGGGGCCAACGTCCTGACTTTC CASSSSGAGANVLTF
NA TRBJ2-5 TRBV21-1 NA TGTGCCAGCAGCACCCTTCGGTACCAGTACTTC CASSTLRYQYF
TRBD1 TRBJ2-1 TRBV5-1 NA TGCGCCAGCAGCTCGGACAGGGGAACGTACAATGAGCAGTTCTTC CASSSDRGTYNEQFF
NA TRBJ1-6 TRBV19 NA TGTGCCAGTACCTCCGGGGAGACCTATAATTCACCCCTCCACTTT CASTSGETYNSPLHF
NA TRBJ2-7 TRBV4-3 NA TGCGCCAGCAGCCAGGACCGGGGTTCGTCCTACGAGCAGTACTTC CASSQDRGSSYEQYF
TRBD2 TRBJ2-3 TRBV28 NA TGTGCCAGCAGTTTAACGGGGAGGGTTTGGGATACGCAGTATTTT CASSLTGRVWDTQYF
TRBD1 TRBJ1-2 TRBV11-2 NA TGTGCCAGCAGCCGGACAGGGGGCAACTATGGCTACACCTTC CASSRTGGNYGYTF
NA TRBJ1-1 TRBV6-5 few TGTGCCAGCAGTTACTCGATGGCGGGGTTTAACACTGAAGCTTTCTTT CASSYSMAGFNTEAFF
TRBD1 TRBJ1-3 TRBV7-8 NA TGTGCCAGCAGCTTAGGGGGGGCCAGGGGGCGAGACACCATATATTTT CASSLGGARGRDTIYF
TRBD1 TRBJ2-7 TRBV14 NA TGTGCCAGCAGCCGCCCCGGGACAGGGACCGAGCAGTACTTC CASSRPGTGTEQYF
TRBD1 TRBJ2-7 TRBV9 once TGTGCCAGCAGCGTTGAGGGGGCGAACTCCTACGAGCAGTACTTC CASSVEGANSYEQYF
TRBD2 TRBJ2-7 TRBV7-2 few TGTGCCAGCAGCTTAAGGAGGGAGGGCGAGCAGTACTTC CASSLRREGEQYF
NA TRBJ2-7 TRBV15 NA TGTGCCACCGCCCCCGAGGGAGGCTACGAGCAGTACTTC CATAPEGGYEQYF
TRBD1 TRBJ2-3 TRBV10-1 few TGCACGACAGGGTCTAGCACAGATACGCAGTATTTT CTTGSSTDTQYF
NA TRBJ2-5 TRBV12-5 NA TGTGCTAGTGGTTTGGTATCCCCGAGTTCGGGACTCCAAGAGACCCAGTACTTC CASGLVSPSSGLQETQYF
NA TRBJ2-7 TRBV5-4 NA TGTGCCAGCAGTTCAGTGAACTACGAGCAGTACTTC CASSSVNYEQYF
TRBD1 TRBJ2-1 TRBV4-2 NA TGTGCCAGCAGCCAACTCGGGACAGGGCCGTCGGATGAGCAGTTCTTC CASSQLGTGPSDEQFF